The source of this TCR beta chain is a study of T cell changes during pregnancy in multiple sclerosis. Produced via immunoSEQ multiplex PCR; TCRdb's table is partial and in-frame only. Altogether 25,000 or so clones are present, approximately 86% being singletons, with the ten largest covering under 1.4%. This CDR3 has 14 amino acids. Germline assignment: CDR1 SGHAT and CDR2 FQNNGV. The V gene end was trimmed by 4 bases and the J gene end by 10 bases; junction bases not matched to a gene: 6. The sequence was obtained from a female donor in good health, enrolled as a control in a pregnancy study. This specimen was CD4+ T cells from peripheral blood mononuclear cells, taken in the first trimester of pregnancy. The J gene is TRBJ1-6, the V gene TRBV11-2, with 8 positions matching TRBD1. The CDR3 loop is CASSSYRGGSPLHF. In DNA, the CDR3 is TGTGCCAGCAGCTCTTACAGGGGGGGATCACCCCTCCACTTT. Full variable domain (outside the CDR3, taken from reference TRBV11-2 and TRBJ1-6): EAGVAQSPRYKIIEKRQSVAFWCNPISGHATLYWYQQILGQGPKLLIQFQNNGVVDDSQLPKDRFSAERLKGVDSTLKIQPAKLEDSAVYLCASSSYRGGSPLHFGNGTRLTVT.